Each of the 9 T cell receptor beta chains below was sequenced from the same sample in a study of CD4 T cells in lung cancer. Using immunoSEQ multiplex PCR, the repertoire was profiled, and TCRdb retains in-frame clones only, with some absent. The profile covers approximately 11,000 clones, with around 66% appearing a single time and about 16% taken by the ten largest. This lung tissue lay as far as possible from the tumor, at least 3 cm away. Sequenced sample: normal lung tissue taken away from the tumor. These TCRs come from a man aged 60-69 years with non-small cell lung cancer.

A remark on this clone: A read error may account for a junction end that differs from germline. The V and J genes are TRBV29-1 and TRBJ1-2, with 11 bases matching TRBD1. Germline CDR1 SQVTM, CDR2 ANQGSEA. The CDR3 extends over 14 amino acids. The CDR3 nucleotides are TGCAGCGCTGAAGGACAGGGGGCCAGCAGAGGCTACACCTTC. Amino acid sequence: CSAEGQGASRGYTF.

The chain joins TRBV6-6 to TRBJ2-7; the D is unclear. V was trimmed by 4 bases and J by 7 bases, leaving 14 bases between them. CDR3 size: 13 residues. Germline V lookup: CDR1 MNHNY, CDR2 SVGAGI (reference sequence). DNA for the CDR3: TGTGCCAGCAGTTCCCCCGGAGTCAGAGAGCAGTACGTC. Amino acid sequence: CASSSPGVREQYV.

V gene TRBV11-2 combines with J gene TRBJ2-1, with D unresolved. V was pared by 5 bases and J by 0 bases, with 11 bases between. The germline gives CDR1 SGHAT, CDR2 FQNNGV. CDR3 length: 15 amino acids. The CDR3 reads CASSPGSLSYNEQFF. The CDR3 coding sequence is TGTGCCAGCAGCCCCGGGTCCCTCTCCTACAATGAGCAGTTCTTC. The entire variable domain, with the rest obtained from reference TRBV11-2 and TRBJ2-1, is as follows: EAGVAQSPRYKIIEKRQSVAFWCNPISGHATLYWYQQILGQGPKLLIQFQNNGVVDDSQLPKDRFSAERLKGVDSTLKIQPAKLEDSAVYLCASSPGSLSYNEQFFGPGTRLTVL.

This rearrangement joins TRBV5-8 to TRBJ1-4; 10 positions agree with TRBD1. CDR1 is SGHTS, CDR2 YDEGEE, per germline. V was clipped by 4 bases and J by 6 bases; unmatched bases: 9. The CDR3 spans 16 residues. The CDR3 DNA follows: TGTGCCAGCAGCCCCACGAGGGGACAGGGGTATGAAAAACTGTTTTTT. Protein: CASSPTRGQGYEKLFF.

This chain uses TRBV28 with TRBJ1-2, with 8 bases lining up with TRBD1. The CDR3 contains 15 residues. The germline V gene has CDR1 MDHEN and CDR2 SYDVKM. With V trimmed by 7 bases and J by 4 bases, 11 bases remained unmatched. The CDR3 DNA reads TGTGCCAGCACCATTAGGACAGGGCCGAGCTATGGCTACACCTTC. This translates into CASTIRTGPSYGYTF.

This sequence joins TRBV9 and TRBJ2-1; D unresolved. The germline CDR1 and CDR2 sequences are SGDLS and YYNGEE. The CDR3 is 15 amino acids. With 2 bases removed from V and 0 bases from J, the gap between germline ends came to 9 bases. The CDR3 region has the DNA TGTGCCAGCAGCGTTGAAATGAGCTCCTACAATGAGCAGTTCTTC. It yields the protein CASSVEMSSYNEQFF.

The chain combines TRBV4-2 with TRBJ2-7; 12 nucleotides align to TRBD2. CDR3 length equals 13 residues. Per germline, CDR1 LGHNA and CDR2 YNFKEQ. The junction had 8 bases not matched to a gene; V was cut back by 5 bases and J by 12 bases. CDR3 loop: CASSSRTSGVRYV. CDR3 DNA: TGTGCCAGCAGCAGCAGGACTAGCGGGGTCAGGTACGTC.

In this sample, this clone turned up once. The chain joins TRBV6-1 to TRBJ1-2; D remains ambiguous. CDR3 length: 15 amino acids. Germline assignment: CDR1 MNHNS and CDR2 SASEGT. Trimming removed 6 bases at V and 0 bases at J, with 14 bases between. The CDR3 is CASRYEQITNYGYTF. The CDR3 region has the DNA TGTGCCAGCAGATACGAACAGATCACTAACTATGGCTACACCTTC.

The gene calls are TRBV7-9 and TRBJ1-2; no clear D. CDR1 and CDR2 (germline): SEHNR, FQNEAQ (reference sequence). CDR3 length: 14 amino acids. V lost 5 bases and J lost 8, with 18 bases in between. In DNA form, the CDR3 reads TGTGCCAGCAGCCCGGTGGAGGCATCTATCGGCTACACCTTC. This codes for CASSPVEASIGYTF.